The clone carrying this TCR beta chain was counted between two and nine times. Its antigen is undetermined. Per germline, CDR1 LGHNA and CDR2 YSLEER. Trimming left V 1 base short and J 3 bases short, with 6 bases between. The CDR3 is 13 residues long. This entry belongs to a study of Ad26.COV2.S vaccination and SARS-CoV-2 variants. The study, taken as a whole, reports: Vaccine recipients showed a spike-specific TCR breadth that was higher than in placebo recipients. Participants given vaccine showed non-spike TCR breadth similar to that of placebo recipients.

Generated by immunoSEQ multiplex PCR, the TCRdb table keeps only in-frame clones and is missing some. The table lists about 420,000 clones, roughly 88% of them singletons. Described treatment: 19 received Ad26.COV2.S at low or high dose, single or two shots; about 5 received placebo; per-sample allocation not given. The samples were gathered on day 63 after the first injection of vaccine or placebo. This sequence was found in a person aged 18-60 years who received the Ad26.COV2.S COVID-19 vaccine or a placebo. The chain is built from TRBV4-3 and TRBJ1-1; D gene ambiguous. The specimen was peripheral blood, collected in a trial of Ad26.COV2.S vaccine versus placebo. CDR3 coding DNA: TGCGCCAGCAGCCAAGTCGCGGACACTGAAGCTTTCTTT. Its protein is CASSQVADTEAFF.